A single sample gave rise to the 21 T cell receptor beta chains below, sequenced in a study of blood T cell repertoires in COVID-19. The protocol was immunoSEQ multiplex PCR, while the TCRdb copy is restricted to in-frame clones and leaves out a portion. The sample holds about 160,000 clones, around 82% seen once. The sequenced sample consisted of peripheral blood. The source is a human donor with acute or convalescent COVID-19. The donor label of this sample is uncertain.

The rearrangement uses TRBV2 and TRBJ1-5, with 12 bases lining up with TRBD1. The CDR3 is 15 amino acids. Germline V gene sequence: CDR1 SNHLY, CDR2 FYNNEI. Trimming took 6 bases from V and 7 from J; bases not matched to a gene: 7. This chain's CDR3 is CASRGDRGRAQPQHF. In nucleotides, the CDR3 is TGTGCCAGCAGGGGGGACAGGGGGCGAGCCCAGCCCCAGCATTTT. Complete variable domain (other parts from reference TRBV2 and TRBJ1-5): EPEVTQTPSHQVTQMGQEVILRCVPISNHLYFYWYRQILGQKVEFLVSFYNNEISEKSEIFDDQFSVERPDGSNFTLKIRSTKLEDSAMYFCASRGDRGRAQPQHFGDGTRLSIL.

The J gene is TRBJ1-1, the V gene TRBV30; D is perhaps TRBD1 (6 bases). CDR3 length: 15 amino acids. Germline-derived CDR1 and CDR2 are GTSNPN and SVGIG (reference sequence). Between the trimmed V and J ends, which lost 5 bases and 1 base, there was a span of 17 bases. This chain's CDR3 is CAWVLWGHSNTEAFF. CDR3 bases: TGTGCCTGGGTTTTGTGGGGACACTCGAACACTGAAGCTTTCTTT.

The genes are TRBV2 and TRBJ1-1; D might be TRBD1 (5 bases). The ends were cut back, 2 bases at V and 7 bases at J, with 5 bases in the middle. The CDR3 sequence is 11 residues long. Germline lookup yields CDR1 SNHLY and CDR2 FYNNEI. For the CDR3, the DNA is TGTGCCAGCAGTGAAAGGGGTGAAGCTTTCTTT. Protein product: CASSERGEAFF.

This chain links TRBV14 with TRBJ2-2; 9 bases match TRBD2. Germline CDR1 SGHDN, CDR2 FVKESK. Trimming at V came to 2 bases and at J to 0 bases, leaving 7 bases not matched to a gene. The CDR3 extends over 18 amino acids. CDR3 sequence: CASSQKSRGGANTGELFF. DNA for the CDR3: TGTGCCAGCAGCCAAAAATCGCGGGGGGGCGCGAACACCGGGGAGCTGTTTTTT.

This chain uses TRBV7-9 with TRBJ1-4; D might be TRBD1 (6 bases). Germline-derived CDR1 and CDR2 are SEHNR and FQNEAQ (reference sequence). Trimming stripped 3 bases from V and 3 bases from J, with 14 bases between. The CDR3 spans 16 residues. CDR3 DNA sequence: TGTGCCAGCAGCTTTGGGGGGGCTTTTTCTAATGAAAAACTGTTTTTT. Protein: CASSFGGAFSNEKLFF.

This chain links TRBV6-4 with TRBJ1-2, with a possible D match to TRBD1 (5 bases). Germline V lookup: CDR1 MRHNA, CDR2 SNTAGT. The CDR3 is made up of 13 amino acids. Between the trimmed V and J ends, which lost 5 bases and 8 bases, there was a span of 15 bases. As DNA, the CDR3 is TGTGCCAGCAGTCTCCCCGGGGGGGGAGGCTACACCTTC. It specifies CASSLPGGGGYTF.

The sample holds one count of this clone. The V gene is TRBV19, the J gene TRBJ1-1, with D unresolved. This CDR3 contains 14 residues. V lost 1 base and J lost 5, with 11 bases in between. Germline V gene lookup returns CDR1 LNHDA and CDR2 SQIVND (reference sequence). CDR3 coding DNA: TGTGCCAGTAGTATAGGTTTCCCGGGAACTGAAGCTTTCTTT. Translating gives CASSIGFPGTEAFF.

This clone was observed once. The chain is built from TRBV27 and TRBJ1-1; 7 bases are a match to TRBD1. The CDR3 totals 13 residues. V shed 5 bases, J shed 8 bases, and the junction held 8 bases outside the gene matches. Looked up from germline, CDR1 is MNHEY and CDR2 is SMNVEV (reference sequence). DNA of the CDR3: TGTGCCAGCAGTCCCGACAGGGTTGGAGAAGCTTTCTTT. Its translation is CASSPDRVGEAFF.

The rearrangement links TRBV3-1 (or the pseudogene TRBV3-2) to TRBJ1-2, with a possible D match to TRBD1 (5 bases). Trimming shortened V by 7 bases and J by 6 bases, and 18 bases separated the two germline ends. The V gene's germline CDR1 is LGHDT and CDR2 YNNKEL (reference sequence). The CDR3 totals 14 residues. This chain's CDR3 is CASTTWGGRDGYTF. CDR3 coding DNA: TGTGCCAGCACCACATGGGGGGGAAGGGATGGCTACACCTTC.

V gene TRBV27 combines with J gene TRBJ2-2, with 8 positions matching TRBD1. V shed 6 bases and J 6 bases; nucleotides not matched to a gene: 9. Looked up from germline, CDR1 is MNHEY and CDR2 is SMNVEV (reference sequence). The CDR3 has 15 amino acids. CDR3 sequence (DNA): TGTGCCAGCAGGACTGGACAGGGTAGTTCCGGGGAGCTGTTTTTT. Translating it yields CASRTGQGSSGELFF.

The rearrangement links TRBV3-1 (or the pseudogene TRBV3-2) to TRBJ1-3, with 8 nucleotides matching TRBD1. Germline lookup yields CDR1 LGHDT and CDR2 YNNKEL (reference sequence). Trimming took 4 bases from V and 3 from J; bases not matched to a gene: 8. The CDR3 is 16 amino acids. The CDR3 coding sequence is TGTGCCAGCAGCCTTCAATCCGGGACAGGTGGAAACACCATATATTTT. Translated: CASSLQSGTGGNTIYF.

In its sample, this clone was seen a few times. The chain recombines TRBV10-3 with TRBJ2-7, with TRBD1 matching over 8 bases. CDR1 and CDR2 from the germline V gene are ENHRY and SYGVKD. There are 14 residues in the CDR3. V dropped 5 bases and J dropped 5; count of bases not matched to a gene: 8. The CDR3: CAISTGQGENEQYF. The CDR3 nucleotides read TGTGCCATCAGTACCGGACAGGGTGAGAACGAGCAGTACTTC.

To note about this clone: The sample has other DNA sequences that encode this CDR3 too. The chain is built from TRBV4-1 and TRBJ1-5, with 7 bases lining up with TRBD1. The CDR3 runs to 15 residues. J lost 0 bases, V lost 3 bases, and 2 bases had no gene match. CDR1 and CDR2 from the germline V gene are MGHRA and YSYEKL. Here the CDR3 DNA reads TGCGCCAGCAGCCAGGGACAGAATAGCAATCAGCCCCAGCATTTT. This gives the protein CASSQGQNSNQPQHF.

The genes are TRBV19 and TRBJ2-1; no clear D gene. V was pared by 6 bases and J by 3 bases, with 12 bases between. This CDR3 region has 14 residues. The V gene's germline CDR1 is LNHDA and CDR2 SQIVND (reference sequence). The CDR3 DNA reads TGTGCCAGTAGCAGCCAGGCGCTCTACAATGAGCAGTTCTTC. As protein: CASSSQALYNEQFF.

This clone was found a few times. This chain joins TRBV5-6 and TRBJ2-6; D might be TRBD2 (5 bases). Germline V gene data show CDR1 as SGHDT and CDR2 as YYEEEE. Trimming cost V 3 bases and J 1 base, with 11 bases left between them. The CDR3 extends over 16 amino acids. The CDR3 loop reads CASSSPGLSGANVLTF. Here the CDR3 DNA reads TGTGCCAGCAGCTCCCCGGGGTTATCTGGGGCCAACGTCCTGACTTTC.

This chain connects TRBV19 to TRBJ1-1, with TRBD1 matching over 9 bases. The CDR3 consists of 16 residues. J gave up 1 base and V 4 bases, and 7 bases lay outside the gene matches. CDR1 is LNHDA and CDR2 is SQIVND in the germline V gene (reference sequence). The CDR3 region is CASSRTGGIANTEAFF. In nucleotides, the CDR3 is TGTGCCAGTAGTAGAACAGGGGGCATCGCGAACACTGAAGCTTTCTTT. Using reference TRBV19 and TRBJ1-1 for the parts outside the CDR3, the full variable domain is DGGITQSPKYLFRKEGQNVTLSCEQNLNHDAMYWYRQDPGQGLRLIYYSQIVNDFQKGDIAEGYSVSREKKESFPLTVTSAQKNPTAFYLCASSRTGGIANTEAFFGQGTRLTVV.

This clone was seen a few times. The chain links TRBV7-9 to TRBJ1-3; 12 positions match TRBD1. The CDR3 consists of 14 residues. CDR1 is SEHNR, CDR2 FQNEAQ, per germline (reference sequence). The J segment lost 14 bases and the V segment lost 5 bases, leaving 10 bases of the junction unmatched. CDR3 amino acids: CASSTGTGGSLVYF. CDR3 nucleotide sequence: TGTGCCAGCAGCACCGGGACAGGGGGCTCTCTTGTATATTTT.

This chain links TRBV29-1 with TRBJ2-2, with D perhaps TRBD2 (6 bases). The germline V gene encodes CDR1 SQVTM and CDR2 ANQGSEA. The CDR3 contains 16 residues. V shed 5 bases and J shed 0 bases, with 16 bases lying between them. The CDR3 DNA is TGCAGCGTTCCCGGAGGTGGGACTTCGAACACCGGGGAGCTGTTTTTT. Translated: CSVPGGGTSNTGELFF.

DNA of the CDR3: TGCGCCAGCAGCCAAGAAGGTGAGGGACTAGCGGGGTACAATGAGCAGTTCTTC. Translating it yields CASSQEGEGLAGYNEQFF. This chain uses TRBV4-1 with TRBJ2-1; the match to TRBD2 covers 13 bases. The CDR3 consists of 18 residues. Germline CDR1 MGHRA, CDR2 YSYEKL. Trimming at V came to 0 bases and at J to 4 bases, leaving 6 bases not matched to a gene.

The chain combines TRBV12-3 or TRBV12-4 with TRBJ2-5; no reliable D call. The CDR3 contains 11 residues. Trimming took off 2 bases at V and 5 bases at J, with 3 bases between the two ends. The CDR3 loop is CASSLQETQYF. Written as DNA, the CDR3 is TGTGCCAGCAGTTTACAGGAGACCCAGTACTTC.

The chain carries TRBV6-4 and TRBJ1-5; 7 bases align to TRBD1. V was pared by 8 bases and J by 2 bases, with 9 bases of the junction left unmatched. CDR1 is MRHNA, CDR2 SNTAGT, per germline. This CDR3 contains 15 residues. The CDR3 protein is CASLRGADGNQPQHF. CDR3 coding DNA: TGTGCCAGCCTCAGGGGGGCTGACGGCAATCAGCCCCAGCATTTT.